The TCR beta chain under discussion was sequenced for a study of sequential checkpoint blockade in melanoma (dated by TCRdb to about 2019). General notes on the study: In a 1:1 randomization, patients received either first-line nivolumab then ipilimumab (arm A) or ipilimumab then nivolumab (arm B). For about two dozen patients, matched tumor biopsies were obtained before treatment and at week 13, following single-agent nivolumab (arm A) or ipilimumab (arm B). TCRbeta immunosequencing was performed on DNA from 90 to 100 pretreatment melanoma tumor samples. In about 79% of the matched pre- and post-treatment tumor biopsy pairs, both biopsies came from the same lesion. Maintenance nivolumab was given following each of the two trial sequences. Study-level results and caveats: The model for predicting response that combines TCR metrics with mutation burden needs to be validated in larger, independent patient cohorts. Patients whose tumor T-cell fraction and clonality increased by week 13 were about 30 times more likely to achieve clinical benefit. Within-arm analyses of tumor T-cell fraction were constrained by small sample sizes and reduced statistical power. PD-L1 staining and CD8+ T-cell counts correlated with tumor T-cell fraction and clonality, whereas mutational load did not. Among patients in the nivolumab-first arm (arm A), tumor TIL clonality before treatment was associated with response (P = .04).

The CDR3, cysteine through phenylalanine, is 14 amino acids long. Only the CDR3 DNA stays, 42 bases, in frame from base 1. From a lookup of the germline V gene, CDR1 and CDR2 are SGHNT and YENEEA. V is shortened by 3 bases, J by 8 bases, and the region joining them spans 11 bases. TCRbeta CDR3 regions were immunosequenced from genomic DNA with the immunoSEQ Assay. Prior to high-throughput sequencing, genomic DNA was amplified by bias-controlled multiplex PCR. Under the source paper's analysis protocol: To quantify the absolute abundance of each unique TCRbeta CDR3 region, the sequences were collapsed and filtered. Clonality, defined as 1 minus Pielou's evenness, was calculated using only productive rearrangements. Tumor T-cell fraction was calculated by normalizing TCRbeta template counts to usable DNA, which was estimated from several housekeeping genes. A previously published method was used to identify clones with significantly greater frequencies in on-treatment samples than in baseline samples. In its TCRdb copy, this immuneACCESS table keeps in-frame sequences only and misses some clones. Where compared with another copy, unresolved V genes explain less than half of these, and the others have no known cause. Clone size and the V and J calls come from that table; the DNA yielded D and trimming. The sample records 5,000 or so clones, over 20% of which are singletons. 7.5% to 9% of the sample is taken by the ten largest.

The meaning of the sample's treatment or condition label: randomized to nivolumab then ipilimumab (arm A) or the reverse (arm B). None of the patients in the trial had previously been given DNA-damaging chemotherapy. Samples came from patients with melanoma in CheckMate 064, a randomized, open-label phase II trial of sequential checkpoint blockade. Tumor TCR sequencing used genomic DNA from formalin-fixed paraffin-embedded (FFPE) tissue samples. This clone was counted at least ten times. Its target antigen remains unknown. No clone much larger than this one lies a single base away; base qualities are absent.

Here the chain combines TRBV11-3 and TRBJ1-6, and TRBD1 may be the D gene, going by 6 matching bases. This clonotype was obtained from a human donor with melanoma. The sequences come from tumor tissue (inferred from file names), collected from a patient given nivolumab and ipilimumab in sequence. CDR3 reads: CASSFGQRDSPLHF. The DNA is as follows: TGTGCCAGCAGCTTTGGACAGCGAGATTCACCCCTCCACTTT.